This record covers a single TCR beta chain. In germline, CDR1 is SGHKS, CDR2 YYEKEE (reference sequence). This CDR3 has 15 amino acids. V lost 0 bases to trimming and J lost 7 bases; unmatched junction nucleotides: 4. Primers for the PCR totalled 60 Vbeta and 13 Jbeta. Here immunoSEQ multiplex PCR was the method, and the copy in TCRdb shows in-frame clones only, minus some. The listing records 110,000 to 150,000 clones. The data derive from a study of cytomegalovirus exposure and HLA in healthy donors. This TCR was sampled from a woman aged 18-35 years in good health and CMV-seronegative. Sample: PBMCs. The V and J genes are TRBV5-5 and TRBJ1-4; 9 nucleotides align to TRBD1. CDR3 protein: CASSLGGQGGEKLFF. The CDR3 DNA sequence: TGTGCCAGCAGCTTGGGGGGACAGGGTGGTGAAAAACTGTTTTTT.